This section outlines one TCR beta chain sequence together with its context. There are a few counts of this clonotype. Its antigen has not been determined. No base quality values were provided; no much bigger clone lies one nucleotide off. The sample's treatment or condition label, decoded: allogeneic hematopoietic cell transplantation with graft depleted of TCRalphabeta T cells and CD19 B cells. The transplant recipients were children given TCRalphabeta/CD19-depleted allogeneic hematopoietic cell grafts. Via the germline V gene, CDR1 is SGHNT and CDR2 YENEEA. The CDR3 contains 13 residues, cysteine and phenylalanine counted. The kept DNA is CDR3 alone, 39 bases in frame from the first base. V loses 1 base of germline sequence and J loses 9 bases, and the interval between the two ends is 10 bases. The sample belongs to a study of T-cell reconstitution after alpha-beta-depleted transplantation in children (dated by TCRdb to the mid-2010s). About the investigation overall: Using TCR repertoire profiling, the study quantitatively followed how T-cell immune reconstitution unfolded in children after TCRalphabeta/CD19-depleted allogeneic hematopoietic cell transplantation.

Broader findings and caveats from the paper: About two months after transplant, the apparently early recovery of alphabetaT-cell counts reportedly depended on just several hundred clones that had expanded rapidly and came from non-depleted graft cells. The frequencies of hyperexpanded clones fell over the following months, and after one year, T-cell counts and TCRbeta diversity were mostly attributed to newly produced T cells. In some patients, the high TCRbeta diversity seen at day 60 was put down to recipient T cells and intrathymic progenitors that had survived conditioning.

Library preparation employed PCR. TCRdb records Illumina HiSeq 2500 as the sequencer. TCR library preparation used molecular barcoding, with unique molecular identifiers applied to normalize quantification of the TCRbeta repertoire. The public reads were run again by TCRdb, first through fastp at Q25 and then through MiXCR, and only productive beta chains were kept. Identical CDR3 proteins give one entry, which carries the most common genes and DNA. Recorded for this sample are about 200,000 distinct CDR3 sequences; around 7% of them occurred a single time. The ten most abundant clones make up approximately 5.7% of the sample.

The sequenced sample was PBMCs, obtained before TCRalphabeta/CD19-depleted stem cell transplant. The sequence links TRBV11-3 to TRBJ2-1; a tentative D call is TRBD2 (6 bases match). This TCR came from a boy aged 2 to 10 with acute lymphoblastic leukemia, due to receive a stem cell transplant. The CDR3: CASSLVEGTEQFF. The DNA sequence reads TGTGCCAGCAGCTTAGTGGAGGGTACTGAGCAGTTCTTC.